This paragraph reports one T cell receptor beta chain. Germline V CDR1 and CDR2: LNHDA, SQIVND (reference sequence). The CDR3 spans 15 residues. V was pared by 8 bases and J by 3 bases, with 7 bases of the junction left unmatched. This sample is drawn from a study of T-cell memory formation after mild COVID-19. TCRdb reprocessed the 5' RACE reads via MiXCR and lists one record per CDR3 protein. The data hold 100,000 to 150,000 distinct CDR3 sequences, with about 5.9% observed a single time. The sample comprised PBMCs or a T cell subset sorted from them (not recorded which). This chain uses TRBV19 with TRBJ1-4; TRBD1 matches 9 bases. The source is an adult woman who had mild COVID-19 (a few samples of this study predate the infection). Cell type and time point are not known. CDR3 sequence (DNA): TGTGCCAGTCGAAACAGGGGGCAGGCTAATGAAAAACTGTTTTTT. It specifies CASRNRGQANEKLFF.